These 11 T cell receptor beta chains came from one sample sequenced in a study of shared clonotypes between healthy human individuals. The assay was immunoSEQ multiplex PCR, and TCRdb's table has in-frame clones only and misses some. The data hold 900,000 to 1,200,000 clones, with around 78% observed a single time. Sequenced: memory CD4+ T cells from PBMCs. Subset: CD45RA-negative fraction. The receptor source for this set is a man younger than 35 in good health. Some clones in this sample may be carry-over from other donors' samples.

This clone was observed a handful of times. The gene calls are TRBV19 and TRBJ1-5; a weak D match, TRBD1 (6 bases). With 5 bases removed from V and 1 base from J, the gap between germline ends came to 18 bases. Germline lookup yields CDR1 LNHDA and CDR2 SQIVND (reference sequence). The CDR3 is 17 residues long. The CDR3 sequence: CASSANLYRESNQPQHF. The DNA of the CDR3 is TGTGCCAGTAGTGCCAACCTGTACAGGGAGAGCAATCAGCCCCAGCATTTT.

DNA of the CDR3: TGTGCCAGCAAACCGGGACAGGCCAATCAGCCCCAGCATTTT. Amino acid sequence: CASKPGQANQPQHF. This rearrangement joins TRBV27 to TRBJ1-5, with 8 bases identical to TRBD1. The trim removed 7 bases at V and 3 bases at J, leaving 5 bases unmatched. The CDR3 runs to 14 residues. From germline, CDR1 is MNHEY and CDR2 SMNVEV (reference sequence).

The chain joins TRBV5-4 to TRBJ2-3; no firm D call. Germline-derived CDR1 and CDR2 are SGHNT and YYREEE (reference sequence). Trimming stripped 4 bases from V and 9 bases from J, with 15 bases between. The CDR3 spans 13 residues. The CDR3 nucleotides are TGTGCCAGCAGCGGCCCGGACCCTCAAACGCAGTATTTT. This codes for CASSGPDPQTQYF.

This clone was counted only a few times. Written as DNA, the CDR3 is TGCAGTGCTAGCGGTCGGAGAAAACTGTTTTTT. Its translation: CSASGRRKLFF. The chain uses TRBV20-1 and TRBJ1-4; no clear D gene. Germline values: CDR1 DFQATT, CDR2 SNEGSKA (reference sequence). The CDR3 has 11 residues. V lost 3 bases and J 10 bases, leaving 9 bases between the germline ends.

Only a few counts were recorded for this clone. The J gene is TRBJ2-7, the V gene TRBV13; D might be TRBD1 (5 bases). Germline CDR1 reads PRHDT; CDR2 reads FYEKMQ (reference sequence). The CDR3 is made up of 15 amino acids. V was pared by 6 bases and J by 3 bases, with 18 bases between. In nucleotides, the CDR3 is TGTGCCAGCAGTTTACAGGTGGGTTCGGGCTACGAGCAGTACTTC. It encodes CASSLQVGSGYEQYF. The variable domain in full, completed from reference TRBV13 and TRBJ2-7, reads AAGVIQSPRHLIKEKRETATLKCYPIPRHDTVYWYQQGPGQDPQFLISFYEKMQSDKGSIPDRFSAQQFSDYHSELNMSSLELGDSALYFCASSLQVGSGYEQYFGPGTRLTVT.

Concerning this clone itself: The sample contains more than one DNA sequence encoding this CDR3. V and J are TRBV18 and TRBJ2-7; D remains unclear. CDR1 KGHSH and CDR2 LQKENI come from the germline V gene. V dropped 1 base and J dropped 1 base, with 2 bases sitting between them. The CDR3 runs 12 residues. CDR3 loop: CASSPRSYEQYF. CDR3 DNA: TGTGCCAGCTCACCACGGTCCTACGAGCAGTACTTC.

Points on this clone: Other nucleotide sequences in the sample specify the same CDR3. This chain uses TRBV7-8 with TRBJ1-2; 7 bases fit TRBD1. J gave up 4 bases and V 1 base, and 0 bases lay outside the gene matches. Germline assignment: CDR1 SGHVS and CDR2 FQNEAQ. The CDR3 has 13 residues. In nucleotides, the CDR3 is TGTGCCAGCAGCTTAGACAGGGGCTATGGCTACACCTTC. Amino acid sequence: CASSLDRGYGYTF.

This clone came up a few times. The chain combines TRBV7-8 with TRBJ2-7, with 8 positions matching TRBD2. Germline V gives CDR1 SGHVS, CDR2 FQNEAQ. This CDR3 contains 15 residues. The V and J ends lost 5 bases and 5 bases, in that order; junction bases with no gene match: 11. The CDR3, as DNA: TGTGCCAGCAGCCCGGTCGGCGGGAGGTCCCACGAGCAGTACTTC. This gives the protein CASSPVGGRSHEQYF.

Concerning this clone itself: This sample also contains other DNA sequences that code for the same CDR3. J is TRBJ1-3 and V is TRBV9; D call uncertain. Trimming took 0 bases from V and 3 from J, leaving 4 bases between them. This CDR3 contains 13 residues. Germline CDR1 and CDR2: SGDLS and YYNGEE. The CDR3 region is CASSVGYGNTIYF. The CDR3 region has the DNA TGTGCCAGCAGCGTAGGATATGGAAACACCATATATTTT.

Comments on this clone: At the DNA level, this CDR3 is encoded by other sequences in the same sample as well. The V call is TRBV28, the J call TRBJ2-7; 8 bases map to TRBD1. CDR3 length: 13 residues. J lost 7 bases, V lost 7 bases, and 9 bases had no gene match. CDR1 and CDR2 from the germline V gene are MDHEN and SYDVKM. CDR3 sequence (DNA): TGTGCCAGCATCCCAGGGGGCTGGGGGGAGCAGTACTTC. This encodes CASIPGGWGEQYF. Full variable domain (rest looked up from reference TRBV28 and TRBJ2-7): DVKVTQSSRYLVKRTGEKVFLECVQDMDHENMFWYRQDPGLGLRLIYFSYDVKMKEKGDIPEGYSVSREKKERFSLILESASTNQTSMYLCASIPGGWGEQYFGPGTRLTVT.

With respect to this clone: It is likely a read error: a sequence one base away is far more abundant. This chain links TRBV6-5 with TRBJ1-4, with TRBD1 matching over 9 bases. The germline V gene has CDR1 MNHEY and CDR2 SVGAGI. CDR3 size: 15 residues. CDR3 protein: CAGSYSGQGYEKLFF. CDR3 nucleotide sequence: TGTGCCGGCAGTTACTCGGGACAGGGCTATGAAAAACTGTTTTTT.